This is a list of T cell receptor beta chains from one sample in a study of cytomegalovirus exposure and HLA in healthy donors. The method was immunoSEQ multiplex PCR; TCRdb's version includes in-frame clones alone and lacks a portion of them. The data contain about 140,000 clones, roughly four fifths of them singletons. Sequencing was performed on PBMCs. These receptors all stem from a woman between 45 and 60 years old in good health and CMV-seropositive. Both conserved end residues are part of each CDR3. Fields, in order: clone size, V gene, J gene, D gene, CDR3 protein, CDR3 DNA. D genes are given only for firm matches. Part of the rows lack a size; the others show once, few, many or a class for expanded clones.

-	TRBV7-3	TRBJ1-3	-	CASSDSHGNTIYF	TGTGCCAGCAGCGACTCCCATGGAAACACCATATATTTT
-	TRBV18	TRBJ1-3	-	CASSPIYEGNTIYF	TGTGCCAGCTCACCCATTTACGAGGGAAACACCATATATTTT
-	TRBV5-1	TRBJ1-2	TRBD1	CASSSQTGGAGYTF	TGCGCCAGCAGCTCCCAAACAGGGGGCGCCGGCTACACCTTC
-	TRBV11-2	TRBJ2-7	-	CASSWAGNTYEQYF	TGTGCCAGCAGTTGGGCAGGGAATACCTACGAGCAGTACTTC
once	TRBV7-2	TRBJ2-2	-	CASSFGAAGELFF	TGTGCCAGCAGCTTTGGGGCCGCCGGGGAGCTGTTTTTT
few	TRBV5-1	TRBJ1-1	TRBD1	CASSQSGTGLSSEAFF	TGCGCCAGCAGCCAGTCCGGGACAGGGTTAAGTTCTGAAGCTTTCTTT
-	TRBV6-1	TRBJ1-3	-	CASSERAHGNTIYF	TGTGCCAGCAGTGAAAGAGCTCATGGAAACACCATATATTTT
-	TRBV14	TRBJ1-3	-	CASSQEPPGSSGNTIYF	TGTGCCAGCAGTCAAGAGCCCCCGGGGTCCTCCGGAAACACCATATATTTT
-	TRBV11-3	TRBJ2-1	TRBD1	CASSLYTGGNEQFF	TGTGCCAGCAGCTTGTACACAGGGGGCAATGAGCAGTTCTTC
once	TRBV7-8	TRBJ2-5	TRBD1	CASRDRVSETQYF	TGTGCCAGCCGGGACAGGGTTTCAGAGACCCAGTACTTC
-	TRBV5-1	TRBJ2-7	TRBD2	CASSSAQTSGGAYEQYF	TGCGCCAGCAGCTCCGCCCAGACTAGCGGGGGAGCCTACGAGCAGTACTTC
-	TRBV7-9	TRBJ1-2	-	CASSLGVGHHYGYTF	TGTGCCAGCAGCTTAGGTGTGGGACATCATTATGGCTACACCTTC
-	TRBV5-1	TRBJ1-3	TRBD1	CASSPLTGSGNTIYF	TGCGCCAGCAGCCCGTTGACAGGGAGTGGAAACACCATATATTTT
-	TRBV27	TRBJ2-7	-	CTSSPLGSPYEQYF	TGTACCAGCAGTCCATTGGGGAGCCCCTACGAGCAGTACTTC
-	TRBV28	TRBJ2-3	-	CASSSSGGVADTQYF	TGTGCCAGCAGTTCCTCGGGGGGCGTGGCAGATACGCAGTATTTT
-	TRBV6-5	TRBJ2-5	TRBD2	CASSRGAGAQYF	TGTGCCAGCAGTCGGGGCGCGGGGGCCCAGTACTTC
-	TRBV28	TRBJ1-2	TRBD1	CASSTDRGAPYGYTF	TGTGCCAGCAGTACAGACAGGGGAGCCCCCTATGGCTACACCTTC
-	TRBV5-1	TRBJ2-3	TRBD1	CASSFDRAGDTQYF	TGCGCCAGCAGCTTCGACAGGGCCGGGGATACGCAGTATTTT
-	TRBV2	TRBJ2-1	TRBD2	CASSESLAGNNEQFF	TGTGCCAGCAGTGAAAGTCTAGCGGGGAACAATGAGCAGTTCTTC
-	TRBV19	TRBJ2-1	-	CASSLLHEGGHNEQFF	TGTGCCAGTAGTCTCCTTCATGAGGGGGGGCACAATGAGCAGTTCTTC
-	TRBV7-2	TRBJ2-3	-	CASRRLGPGADTQYF	TGTGCCAGCAGGAGACTGGGGCCCGGAGCAGATACGCAGTATTTT
-	TRBV30	TRBJ1-5	-	CAYGSGYDQPQHF	TGTGCCTACGGGTCGGGGTATGATCAGCCCCAGCATTTT
few	TRBV28	TRBJ2-2	-	CASGQTAGLTGELFF	TGTGCCAGCGGCCAAACGGCAGGGTTGACCGGGGAGCTGTTTTTT
-	TRBV30	TRBJ1-2	TRBD1	CAWREDRVYGYTF	TGTGCCTGGAGGGAAGACAGGGTCTATGGCTACACCTTC
-	TRBV11-2	TRBJ2-1	-	CASRPWEQGDGSYNEQFF	TGTGCCAGCAGGCCATGGGAACAGGGAGACGGATCCTACAATGAGCAGTTCTTC
few	TRBV4-2	TRBJ1-4	TRBD1	CASSQDPGQGNGEKLFF	TGTGCCAGCAGCCAAGACCCGGGACAGGGTAACGGTGAAAAACTGTTTTTT
-	TRBV5-8	TRBJ1-3	-	CASSFGDSGNTIYF	TGTGCCAGCAGCTTCGGTGACTCTGGAAACACCATATATTTT
-	TRBV28	TRBJ1-2	-	CASSFRQINGYTF	TGTGCCAGCAGTTTTCGACAGATCAATGGCTACACCTTC
-	TRBV30	TRBJ2-7	TRBD1	CAWRSDRELSPYEQYF	TGTGCCTGGAGGAGCGACAGGGAACTATCCCCCTACGAGCAGTACTTC
-	TRBV7-2	TRBJ2-5	-	CASSLGVRVFETQYF	TGTGCCAGCAGCTTAGGAGTTAGAGTGTTTGAGACCCAGTACTTC
-	TRBV6-1	TRBJ1-2	-	CASSDPGYTF	TGTGCCAGCAGTGACCCGGGCTACACCTTC
-	TRBV7-9	TRBJ2-5	-	CASSPPERETQYF	TGTGCCAGCAGCCCCCCGGAGAGGGAGACCCAGTACTTC
-	TRBV5-8	TRBJ1-2	-	CASSTYTGNYGYTF	TGTGCCAGCAGCACCTACACAGGGAACTATGGCTACACCTTC
few	TRBV7-9	TRBJ2-1	-	CASRGAAGGKSEQFF	TGTGCCAGCAGAGGGGCGGCAGGGGGGAAATCTGAGCAGTTCTTC
-	TRBV6-6	TRBJ1-3	-	CASLIPRDSGNTIYF	TGTGCCAGCCTTATCCCCCGGGACTCTGGAAACACCATATATTTT
-	TRBV7-2	TRBJ2-1	TRBD1	CASSQHRGPPFF	TGTGCCAGCAGCCAACACAGGGGGCCACCGTTCTTC
-	TRBV29-1	TRBJ2-1	-	CSGTPGNEQFF	TGCAGCGGGACCCCGGGGAATGAGCAGTTCTTC
-	TRBV21-1	TRBJ1-6	-	CASSKEVRDRYNSPLHF	TGTGCCAGCAGCAAAGAAGTCCGGGATAGATATAATTCACCCCTCCACTTT
few	TRBV7-8	TRBJ2-5	TRBD2	CASSLGTSGAPQETQYF	TGTGCCAGCAGCTTAGGGACTAGCGGAGCTCCACAAGAGACCCAGTACTTC
few	TRBV9	TRBJ1-1	-	CASSVTDYGYTEAFF	TGTGCCAGCAGCGTAACAGACTATGGGTACACTGAAGCTTTCTTT
-	TRBV6-1	TRBJ1-1	TRBD1	CASSGPGQGLEAFF	TGTGCCAGCAGTGGACCCGGACAGGGATTAGAAGCTTTCTTT
-	TRBV6-5	TRBJ2-2	-	CASSYSGDTGELFF	TGTGCCAGCAGTTACTCAGGAGACACCGGGGAGCTGTTTTTT
-	TRBV6-6	TRBJ1-4	-	CASSPGEGPTNEKLFF	TGTGCCAGCAGTCCCGGGGAGGGCCCAACTAATGAAAAACTGTTTTTT
-	TRBV30	TRBJ1-2	-	CAGRHRADGYTF	TGTGCCGGGCGGCACAGGGCCGATGGCTACACCTTC
-	TRBV14	TRBJ2-5	-	CASSPRVGELVTQYF	TGTGCCAGCAGCCCCCGAGTCGGGGAATTGGTGACCCAGTACTTC
-	TRBV5-3	TRBJ2-7	TRBD2	CARSLWSGGRRYEQYF	TGTGCCAGAAGCTTGTGGAGCGGGGGACGACGTTACGAGCAGTACTTC
-	TRBV20-1	TRBJ1-3	-	CSASGGNTIYF	TGCAGTGCTTCCGGTGGAAACACCATATATTTT
-	TRBV18	TRBJ2-3	TRBD2	CASSPGPSGTSDTQYF	TGTGCCAGCTCACCAGGCCCTAGCGGGACCTCAGATACGCAGTATTTT
-	TRBV4-1	TRBJ1-1	TRBD1	CASSQGGSGRGAGAFF	TGCGCCAGCAGCCAAGGGGGGTCAGGCAGGGGGGCGGGAGCTTTCTTT
-	TRBV9	TRBJ1-1	-	CASSAGDLNTEAFF	TGTGCCAGCAGCGCCGGGGATCTGAACACTGAAGCTTTCTTT
few	TRBV7-3	TRBJ2-6	-	CASSLWGAGANVLTF	TGTGCCAGCAGCTTATGGGGGGCTGGGGCCAACGTCCTGACTTTC
-	TRBV10-3	TRBJ2-2	TRBD1	CAISRDRALAGELFF	TGTGCCATCAGCCGGGACAGGGCCCTCGCCGGGGAGCTGTTTTTT